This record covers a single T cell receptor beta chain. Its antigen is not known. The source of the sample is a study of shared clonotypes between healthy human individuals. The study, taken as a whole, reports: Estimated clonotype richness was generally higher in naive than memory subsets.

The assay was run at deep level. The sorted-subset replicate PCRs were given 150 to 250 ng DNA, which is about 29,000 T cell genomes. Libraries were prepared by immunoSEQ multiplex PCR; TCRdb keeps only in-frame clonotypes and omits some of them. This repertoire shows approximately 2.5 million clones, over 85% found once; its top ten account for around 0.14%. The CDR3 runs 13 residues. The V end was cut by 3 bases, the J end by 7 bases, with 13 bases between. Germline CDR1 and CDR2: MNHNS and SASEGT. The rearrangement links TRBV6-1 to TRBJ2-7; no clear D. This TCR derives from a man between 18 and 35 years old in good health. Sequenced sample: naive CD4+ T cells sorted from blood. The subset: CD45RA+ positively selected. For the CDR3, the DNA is TGTGCCAGCAGTGAGGTATCCCCGAGGGAGCAGTACTTC. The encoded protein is CASSEVSPREQYF.